The present TCR beta chain was sequenced within a study of regulatory T cells in long-lasting Graves disease listed by TCRdb under 2021. Regarding the complete study: Newly diagnosed Graves' disease patients had taken antithyroid drugs for less than 3 months. TCR sequencing covered 13 persistent and around 20 newly diagnosed Graves' disease patients, approximately 33 samples in total. The study was registered as a clinical trial and conducted in China. Patients with persistent Graves' disease were compared with patients with newly diagnosed Graves' disease using TCR sequencing and RNA sequencing of peripheral blood. General study outcomes and caveats: As a limitation, the authors acknowledged that the small sample size may reduce accuracy. TRBV28, TRBJ1-2 and TRBJ2-5 were preferentially used in persistent disease, while TRBV20-1 and TRBJ2-1 were favored in newly diagnosed disease. Sequencing and analysis were restricted to the TCR beta chain. Persistent Graves' disease patients showed lower TCR Shannon entropy and fewer highly expanded clones than newly diagnosed patients, suggesting clonal expansion. Peripheral blood alone was examined, since thyroid tissue, which constituted the primary lesion, could not be accessed. A larger number of public clonotypes was shared among persistent patients (under 3,000) than among newly diagnosed patients (approximately 930).

Concerning this clonotype: It lacks a known antigen. No per-base quality is available; no much larger clone lies one base away.

The library was obtained by multiplex PCR. The instrument given in TCRdb is Illumina HiSeq 4000. CDR3 regions were amplified by Arm-PCR with iRepertoire HTBI primers to construct TCR beta libraries. PCR products were gel purified before sequencing. Per the authors' processing: A total of some 60 TRBV and 14 TRBJ segments were identified across samples and were used for gene usage analysis of CDR3 amino acid clonotypes. Filtered high-quality paired reads were merged into contigs using COPE and FqMerger. Contigs were aligned with BLAST to IMGT TRBV, TRBD and TRBJ reference genes, and CDR3 was defined per IMGT. Clonotypes above 0.1% frequency were classified as highly expanded clones. Shannon entropy served as the measure of repertoire diversity, while the Gini coefficient captured V-J evenness. Public clonotypes were defined as clonotypes shared by more than one individual. TCRdb took the public reads, trimmed them with fastp at Q25, ran MiXCR for clone calling and kept in-frame beta chains. Rows are unified per CDR3 protein, each entry keeping the most common DNA and genes. TCRdb assigned the V and J calls; the authors' analysis was not used. A total of about 620,000 distinct CDR3 sequences appear in this sample, roughly 16% of them only once. The ten largest clones add up to 18% of the sample.

Reading the germline V gene (reference sequence) gives CDR1 DFQATT and CDR2 SNEGSKA. The CDR3 has 15 amino acids, counting the end cysteine and phenylalanine. Only CDR3 DNA remains: 45 bases, in frame from the first base. The junction shows trimming of 6 bases on V and 2 bases on J, plus 18 bases between the germline ends. The sample's time point label is to be understood as: newly diagnosed GD, antithyroid drugs for less than 3 months. RNA was extracted from PBMCs in TRIzol for both TCR sequencing and RNA sequencing. The diagnosis of Graves' disease followed American Thyroid Association guidelines. Patients for the study were recruited at an endocrinology department in Xi'an, China. Each patient gave about 8.1 milliliters of peripheral blood, collected in an EDTA anticoagulant tube. Ficoll Paque Plus density gradient separation was used to isolate PBMCs, and no additional T cell sorting was done. An Agilent 2100 Bioanalyzer and agarose gel were used to check RNA quality, while a NanoDrop 2000 measured RNA concentration.

This same sample was also taken into another study, of T cells in Graves' hyperthyroidism and ophthalmopathy. As that second paper reports: Graves' hyperthyroidism was defined as stable when no progression to ophthalmopathy occurred over 18 months of follow-up. Hyperthyroidism patients were aged 18 to 65 years and newly diagnosed, with disease duration of less than 2 months. Patients with uncontrolled infections, other autoimmune diseases, pregnancy or lactation were excluded. Diagnoses relied on clinical symptoms, serum thyroxine and TRAb, thyroid ultrasound and orbital computed tomography. For the first round of RT-PCR on the TCR CDR3, the HTBI primer set was used together with the Qiagen OneStep RT-PCR kit. Blood samples also contained most of the expanded thyroid clonotypes (frequency above 0.001), which suggests that blood repertoires may reflect thyroid immune responses. A model built on a 13 V-J signature distinguished ophthalmopathy from stable hyperthyroidism, reaching about 88% sensitivity and around 81% specificity in cross-validation and 80%/75% in testing. In validation, the model predicted progression to ophthalmopathy a median of about 5.9 months before onset, with over 55% sensitivity and roughly 72% specificity. TCR V-J signatures able to tell the groups apart were searched for in a discovery cohort of 100 patients, of whom approximately 40 had Graves' ophthalmopathy and around 58 had stable Graves' hyperthyroidism. Whether ophthalmopathy could be predicted prospectively was tested in an independent validation cohort made up of approximately 19 hyperthyroidism patients plus 17 patients who later progressed to ophthalmopathy. The 100 discovery patients were divided at random into training and test sets in a 7:3 ratio. In addition, the study compared T-cell repertoires in thyroid tissue and in blood from roughly 6 Graves' hyperthyroidism patients. After sampling, hyperthyroidism patients received methimazole starting at 30 mg daily, and ophthalmopathy patients received high-dose intravenous methylprednisolone. Libraries were constructed in a second round of multiplex PCR, after which size selection and purification were performed. The libraries were sequenced on an Illumina HiSeq2000 using paired-end 100 bp reads. SOAPnuke was used to process the raw data, throwing out any read that contained adapters or uncalled bases, had a mean Phred below 15, or lacked an exact constant-primer or identifier match. COPE v1.2.5 was used to merge high-quality paired reads, and clonotypes were defined as unique nucleotide sequences. MiTCR v1.1 was used to align the clonotypes against IMGT TRBV, TRBD and TRBJ reference segments. Analysis was restricted to V-J combinations with a frequency above 0.0001, which covered just over 98% of repertoires. A TCS score was defined as the ratio of F50 (clonal expansion) to E x V (chaos), with BLOSUM62-based TCRdist applied between CDR3 peptides within each V-J. Welch's t-statistics and random forest reduced 500 to 550 V-J features to fewer than 15, which were used in a naive Bayes classifier (R e1071). No statistical method was used to fix the sample size in advance, and group allocation was not hidden from the investigators. According to the paper, TCR Vbeta CDR3 sequencing was carried out on 135 peripheral blood samples, which came from 40 to 45 ophthalmopathy, approximately 72 hyperthyroidism and approximately 17 progressor patients.

The chain is made from TRBV20-1 and TRBJ2-3, with a weak D call of TRBD1 (6 bases match). This clonotype was sampled from a young woman with Graves disease. Donor details come from another sample of the same person, matched by shared clones. The sample in question was peripheral blood mononuclear cells (PBMCs), obtained at new diagnosis, from a patient treated with antithyroid drugs. The bases read TGCAGTGCACCAAACGGACAGTTCAACACAGATACGCAGTATTTT. Its protein reads: CSAPNGQFNTDTQYF.